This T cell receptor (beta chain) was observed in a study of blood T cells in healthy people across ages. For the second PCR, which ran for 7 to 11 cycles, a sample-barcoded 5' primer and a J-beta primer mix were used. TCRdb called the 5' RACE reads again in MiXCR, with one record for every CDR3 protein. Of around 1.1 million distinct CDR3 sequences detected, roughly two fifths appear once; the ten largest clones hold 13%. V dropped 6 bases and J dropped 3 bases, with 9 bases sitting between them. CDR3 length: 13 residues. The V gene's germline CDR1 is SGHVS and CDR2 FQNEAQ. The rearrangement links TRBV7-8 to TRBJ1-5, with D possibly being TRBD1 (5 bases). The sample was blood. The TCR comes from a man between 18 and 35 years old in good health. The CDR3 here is CASSGHLNQPQHF. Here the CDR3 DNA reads TGTGCCAGCAGTGGACACCTCAATCAGCCCCAGCATTTT. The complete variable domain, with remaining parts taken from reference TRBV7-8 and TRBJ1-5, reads GAGVSQSPRYKVAKRGQDVALRCDPISGHVSLFWYQQALGQGPEFLTYFQNEAQLDKSGLPSDRFFAERPEGSVSTLKIQRTQQEDSAVYLCASSGHLNQPQHFGDGTRLSIL.